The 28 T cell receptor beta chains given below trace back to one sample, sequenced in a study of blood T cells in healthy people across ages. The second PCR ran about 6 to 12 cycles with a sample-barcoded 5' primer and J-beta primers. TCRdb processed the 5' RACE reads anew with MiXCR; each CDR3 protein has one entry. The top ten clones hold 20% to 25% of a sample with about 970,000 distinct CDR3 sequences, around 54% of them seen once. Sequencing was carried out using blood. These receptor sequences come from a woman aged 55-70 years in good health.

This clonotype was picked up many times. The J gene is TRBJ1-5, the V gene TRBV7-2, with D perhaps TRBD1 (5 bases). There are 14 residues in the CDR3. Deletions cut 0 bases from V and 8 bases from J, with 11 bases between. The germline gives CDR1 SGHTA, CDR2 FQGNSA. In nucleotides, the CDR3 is TGTGCCAGCAGCTTAGCAGTGGGGGGAAAGCCCCAGCATTTT. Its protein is CASSLAVGGKPQHF.

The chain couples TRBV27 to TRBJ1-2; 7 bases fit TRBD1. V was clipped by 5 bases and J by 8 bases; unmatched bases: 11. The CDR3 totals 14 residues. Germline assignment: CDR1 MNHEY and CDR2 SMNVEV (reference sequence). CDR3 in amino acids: CASSPRQGRNGYTF. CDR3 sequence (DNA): TGTGCCAGCAGTCCCCGACAGGGCCGAAACGGCTACACCTTC.

The DNA for the CDR3 is TGTGCCAGCAGTAAAGCGGGACCCTACAATGAGCAGTACTTC. Translation gives CASSKAGPYNEQYF. V gene TRBV28 combines with J gene TRBJ2-1, with 7 bases matching TRBD2. With the DNA end fitting TRBJ2-7 better, the J assignment may be wrong. CDR1 is MDHEN, CDR2 SYDVKM, per germline. The CDR3 runs 14 residues.

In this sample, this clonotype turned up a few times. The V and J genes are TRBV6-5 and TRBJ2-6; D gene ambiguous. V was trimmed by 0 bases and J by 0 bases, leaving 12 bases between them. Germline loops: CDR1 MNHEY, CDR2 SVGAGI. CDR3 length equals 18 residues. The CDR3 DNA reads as TGTGCCAGCAGTTACTCGGCGTTGGGGATCTCTGGGGCCAACGTCCTGACTTTC. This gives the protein CASSYSALGISGANVLTF.

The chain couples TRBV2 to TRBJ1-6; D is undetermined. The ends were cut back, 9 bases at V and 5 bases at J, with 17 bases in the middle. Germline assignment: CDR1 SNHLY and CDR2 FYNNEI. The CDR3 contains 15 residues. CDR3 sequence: CARDAQALNNSPLHF. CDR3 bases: TGTGCCAGGGACGCGCAGGCACTTAATAATTCACCCCTCCACTTT. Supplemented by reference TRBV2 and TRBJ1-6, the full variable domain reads EPEVTQTPSHQVTQMGQEVILRCVPISNHLYFYWYRQILGQKVEFLVSFYNNEISEKSEIFDDQFSVERPDGSNFTLKIRSTKLEDSAMYFCARDAQALNNSPLHFGNGTRLTVT.

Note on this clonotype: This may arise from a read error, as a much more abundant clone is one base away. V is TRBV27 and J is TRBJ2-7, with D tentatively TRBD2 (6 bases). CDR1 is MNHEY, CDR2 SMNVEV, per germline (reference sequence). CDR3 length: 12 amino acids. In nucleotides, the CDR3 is TGTGCCAACAGTTTAGCAGGGAGGGAGCAGTACTTC. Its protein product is CANSLAGREQYF.

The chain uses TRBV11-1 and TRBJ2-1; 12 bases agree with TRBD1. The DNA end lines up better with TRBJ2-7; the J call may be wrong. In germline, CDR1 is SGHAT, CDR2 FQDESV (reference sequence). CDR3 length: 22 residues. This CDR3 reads CASSGAGTGGFKGGFSYNEQYF. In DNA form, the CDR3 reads TGTGCCAGCAGCGGAGCCGGGACAGGGGGCTTTAAGGGCGGGTTCTCCTACAATGAGCAGTACTTC.

The CDR3 region has the DNA TGTGCCAGCAGGTCACCTGGGGAATCCTACGAGCAGTACTTC. Amino acid sequence: CASRSPGESYEQYF. The rearrangement uses TRBV6-5 and TRBJ2-5; unclear D gene. The J call may be incorrect, as the DNA end agrees better with TRBJ2-7. The CDR3 has 14 residues. Germline-derived CDR1 and CDR2 are MNHEY and SVGAGI.

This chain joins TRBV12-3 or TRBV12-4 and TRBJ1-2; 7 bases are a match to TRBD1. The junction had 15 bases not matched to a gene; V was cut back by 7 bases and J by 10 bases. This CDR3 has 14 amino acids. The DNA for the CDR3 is TGTGCCAGCACCACCAGGGGGATTCTCGGGGTCTACACCTTC. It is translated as CASTTRGILGVYTF.

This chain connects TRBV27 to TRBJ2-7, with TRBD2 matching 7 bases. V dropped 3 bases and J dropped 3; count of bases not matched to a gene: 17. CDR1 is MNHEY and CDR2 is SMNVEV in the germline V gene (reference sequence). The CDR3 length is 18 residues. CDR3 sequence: CASSLSPPGEAGYYEQYF. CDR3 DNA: TGTGCCAGCAGTTTGTCACCCCCCGGGGAAGCGGGATACTACGAGCAGTACTTC.

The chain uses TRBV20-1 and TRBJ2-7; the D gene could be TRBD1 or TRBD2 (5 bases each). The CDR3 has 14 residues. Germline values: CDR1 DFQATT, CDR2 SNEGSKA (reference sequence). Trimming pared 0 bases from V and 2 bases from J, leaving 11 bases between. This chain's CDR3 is CSARDGTLAYEQYF. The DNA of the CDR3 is TGCAGTGCTAGAGATGGGACGCTGGCCTACGAGCAGTACTTC.

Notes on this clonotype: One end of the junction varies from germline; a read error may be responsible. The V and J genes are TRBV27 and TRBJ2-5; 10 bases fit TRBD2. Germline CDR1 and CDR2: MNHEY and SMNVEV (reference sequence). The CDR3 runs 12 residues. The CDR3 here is CASSTGLAFLHF. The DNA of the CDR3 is TGTGCCAGCAGTACGGGACTAGCGTTTCTTCACTTC.

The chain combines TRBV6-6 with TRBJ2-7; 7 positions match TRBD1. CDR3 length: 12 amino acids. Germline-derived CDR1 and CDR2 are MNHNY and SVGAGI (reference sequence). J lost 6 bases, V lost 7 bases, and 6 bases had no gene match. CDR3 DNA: TGTGCCAGCACCCCTGGGACAGCCGAGCAGTACTTC. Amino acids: CASTPGTAEQYF.

The CDR3 here is CASSFGRGTSYEQFF. CDR3 bases: TGTGCCAGCAGCTTTGGACGGGGGACATCCTACGAGCAGTTCTTC. This chain links TRBV7-9 with TRBJ2-1; D may match TRBD1 or TRBD2 (6 bases each). The germline V gene encodes CDR1 SEHNR and CDR2 FQNEAQ (reference sequence). Trimming stripped 3 bases from V and 10 bases from J, with 19 bases between. CDR3 size: 15 residues.

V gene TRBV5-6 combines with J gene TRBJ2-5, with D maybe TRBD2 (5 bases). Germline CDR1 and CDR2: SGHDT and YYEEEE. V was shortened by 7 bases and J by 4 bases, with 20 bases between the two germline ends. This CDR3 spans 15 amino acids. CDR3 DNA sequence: TGTGCCAGCGGACTGTCTGTTAGATCGAGAGAGACCCAGTACTTC. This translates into CASGLSVRSRETQYF.

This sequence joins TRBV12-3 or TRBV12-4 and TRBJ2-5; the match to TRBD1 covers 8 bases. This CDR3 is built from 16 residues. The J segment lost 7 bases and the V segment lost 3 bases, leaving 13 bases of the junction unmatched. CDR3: CASSFNRGNSGWTQYF. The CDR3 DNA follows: TGTGCCAGCAGTTTCAACAGGGGGAACTCAGGGTGGACCCAGTACTTC.

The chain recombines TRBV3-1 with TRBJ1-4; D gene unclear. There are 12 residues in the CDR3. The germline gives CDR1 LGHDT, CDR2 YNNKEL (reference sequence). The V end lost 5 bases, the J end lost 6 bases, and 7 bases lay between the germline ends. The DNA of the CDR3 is TGTGCCAGCAGCAATACGGATGAAAAACTGTTTTTT. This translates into CASSNTDEKLFF.

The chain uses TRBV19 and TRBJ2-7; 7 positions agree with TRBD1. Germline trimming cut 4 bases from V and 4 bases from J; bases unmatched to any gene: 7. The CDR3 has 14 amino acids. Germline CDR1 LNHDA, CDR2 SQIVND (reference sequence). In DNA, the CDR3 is TGTGCCAGTAGTACCTGGGACAGAGCATACGAGCAGTACTTC. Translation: CASSTWDRAYEQYF.

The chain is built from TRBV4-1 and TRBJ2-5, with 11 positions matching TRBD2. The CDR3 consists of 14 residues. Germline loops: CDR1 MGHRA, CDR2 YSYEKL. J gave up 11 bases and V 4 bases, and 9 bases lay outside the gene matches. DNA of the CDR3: TGCGCCAGCAGCCTTACTAGCGGGAGTTACAAGCAGTACTTC. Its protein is CASSLTSGSYKQYF.

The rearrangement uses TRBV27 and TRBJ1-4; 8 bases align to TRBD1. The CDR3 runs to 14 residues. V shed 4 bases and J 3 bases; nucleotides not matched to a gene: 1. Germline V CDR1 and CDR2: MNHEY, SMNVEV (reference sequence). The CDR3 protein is CASSSRGPNEKLFF. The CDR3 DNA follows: TGTGCCAGCAGTTCCAGGGGGCCTAATGAAAAACTGTTTTTT.

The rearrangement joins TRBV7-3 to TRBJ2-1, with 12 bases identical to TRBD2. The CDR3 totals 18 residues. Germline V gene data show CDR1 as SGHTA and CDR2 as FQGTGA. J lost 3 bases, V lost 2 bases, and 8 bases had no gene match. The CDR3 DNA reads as TGTGCCAGCAGCTTATCCCCCCAACTAGCGGGAGGCTACAATGAGCAGTTCTTC. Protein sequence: CASSLSPQLAGGYNEQFF.

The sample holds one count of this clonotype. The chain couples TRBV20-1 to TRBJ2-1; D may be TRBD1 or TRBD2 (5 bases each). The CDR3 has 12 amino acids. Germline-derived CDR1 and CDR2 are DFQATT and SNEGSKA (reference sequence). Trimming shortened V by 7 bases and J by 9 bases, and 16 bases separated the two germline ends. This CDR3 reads CSGTGTSVEQFF. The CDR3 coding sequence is TGCAGTGGTACCGGGACCTCGGTTGAGCAGTTCTTC.

The CDR3 coding sequence is TGTGCCAGCAGCAAAGTCCCCCCAGGGAAAAATCAAGAGACCCAGTACTTC. The encoded protein is CASSKVPPGKNQETQYF. The chain joins TRBV21-1 to TRBJ2-7; the D call in the table, TRBD1, was not verified against the DNA. The DNA matches TRBJ2-5 better at its end, which makes the J call doubtful. TRBV21-1 is a known pseudogene. The CDR3 totals 17 residues.

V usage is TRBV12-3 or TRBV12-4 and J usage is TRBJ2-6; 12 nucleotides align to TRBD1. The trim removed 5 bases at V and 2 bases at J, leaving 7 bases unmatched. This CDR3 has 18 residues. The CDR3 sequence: CASSTRDRGHAGANVLTF. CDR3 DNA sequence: TGTGCCAGCAGTACCCGGGACAGGGGGCATGCTGGGGCCAACGTCCTGACTTTC.

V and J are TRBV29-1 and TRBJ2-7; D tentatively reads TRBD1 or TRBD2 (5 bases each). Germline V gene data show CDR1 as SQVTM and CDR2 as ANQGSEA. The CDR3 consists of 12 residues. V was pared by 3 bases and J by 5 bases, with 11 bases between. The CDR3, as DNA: TGCAGCGTTGAGAGGGGATCACACGAGCAGTACTTC. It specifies CSVERGSHEQYF.

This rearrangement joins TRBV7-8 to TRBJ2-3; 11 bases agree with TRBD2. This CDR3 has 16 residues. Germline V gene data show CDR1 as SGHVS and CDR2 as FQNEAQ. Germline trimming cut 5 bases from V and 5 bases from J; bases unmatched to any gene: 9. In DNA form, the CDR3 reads TGTGCCAGCAGCCAAAGGACTAGCGGGCTCTTAGATACGCAGTATTTT. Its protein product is CASSQRTSGLLDTQYF.

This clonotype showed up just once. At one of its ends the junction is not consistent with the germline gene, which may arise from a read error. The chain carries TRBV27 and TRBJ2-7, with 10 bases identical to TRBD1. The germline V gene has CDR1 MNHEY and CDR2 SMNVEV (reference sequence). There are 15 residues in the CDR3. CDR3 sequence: CASSYTGQGSYGQYF. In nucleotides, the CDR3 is TGTGCCAGCAGTTACACGGGACAGGGGTCCTACGGGCAGTACTTC.

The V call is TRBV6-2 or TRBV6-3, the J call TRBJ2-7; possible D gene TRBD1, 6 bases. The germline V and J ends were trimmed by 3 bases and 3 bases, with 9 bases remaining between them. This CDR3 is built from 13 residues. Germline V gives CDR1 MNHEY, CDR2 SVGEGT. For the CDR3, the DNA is TGTGCCAGCAGTTATGGACAGCTCTACGAGCAGTACTTC. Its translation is CASSYGQLYEQYF.